These 18 T cell receptor beta chains originate from one sample sequenced in a study of cytomegalovirus exposure and HLA in healthy donors. Primers included in the PCR were 60 Vbeta and 13 Jbeta primers. Sequencing used immunoSEQ multiplex PCR; TCRdb keeps in-frame clones, though not all of them. The sample holds some 130,000 clones, about 76% seen once. Sequencing was carried out using PBMCs. The source is a female donor in good health and CMV-seronegative.

The chain joins TRBV27 to TRBJ1-1; D may be TRBD1 (6 bases). The V and J ends lost 8 bases and 2 bases respectively, with 12 bases between them. This CDR3 spans 13 amino acids. The germline V gene encodes CDR1 MNHEY and CDR2 SMNVEV (reference sequence). CDR3 residues: CASGRGGNTEAFF. The DNA for the CDR3 is TGTGCCAGCGGACGAGGGGGAAACACTGAAGCTTTCTTT.

The chain employs TRBV4-3 and TRBJ2-7; 8 nucleotides line up with TRBD1. The CDR3 contains 13 residues. V shed 1 base and J 5 bases; nucleotides not matched to a gene: 1. Germline loops: CDR1 LGHNA, CDR2 YSLEER. The chain's CDR3 is CASSQADRDEQYF. CDR3 nucleotide sequence: TGCGCCAGCAGCCAAGCGGACAGGGACGAGCAGTACTTC.

This sequence joins TRBV6-1 and TRBJ1-2, with D possibly matching TRBD1 (6 bases). The CDR3 has 15 amino acids. CDR1 and CDR2 (germline): MNHNS, SASEGT. The V gene lost 4 bases and the J gene lost 4 bases, with 16 bases spanning the gap. CDR3 loop: CASSVTGGLSYGYTF. In DNA form, the CDR3 reads TGTGCCAGCAGTGTCACGGGGGGGCTGAGCTATGGCTACACCTTC.

The chain's CDR3 is CASSDGLTGNEQFF. CDR3 sequence (DNA): TGTGCCAGCAGTGACGGCCTAACGGGCAATGAGCAGTTCTTC. The chain combines TRBV6-4 with TRBJ2-1; D is unresolved. Per the germline V gene, CDR1 is MRHNA and CDR2 is SNTAGT. The CDR3 has 14 residues. Trimming took 2 bases from V and 6 from J, leaving 11 bases between them.

This chain links TRBV7-3 with TRBJ1-2, with D maybe TRBD1 (5 bases). The CDR3 extends over 16 amino acids. Looked up from germline, CDR1 is SGHTA and CDR2 is FQGTGA. Trimming removed 2 bases at V and 2 bases at J, with 15 bases between. The CDR3 region is CASSLAGQGGNYGYTF. For the CDR3, the DNA is TGTGCCAGCAGCTTAGCTGGGCAGGGAGGGAACTATGGCTACACCTTC.

The genes are TRBV20-1 and TRBJ1-2; TRBD1 agrees at 7 bases. The germline gives CDR1 DFQATT, CDR2 SNEGSKA (reference sequence). This CDR3 spans 11 amino acids. The V gene end was trimmed by 3 bases and the J gene end by 8 bases; junction bases not matched to a gene: 3. The CDR3 region is CSASDRVGYTF. Written as DNA, the CDR3 is TGCAGTGCTAGCGACAGGGTAGGCTACACCTTC.

The rearrangement links TRBV5-1 to TRBJ2-1; the D is unclear. Deletions cut 0 bases from V and 0 bases from J, with 7 bases between. The germline V gene encodes CDR1 SGHRS and CDR2 YFSETQ. This CDR3 spans 15 amino acids. The CDR3 DNA reads TGCGCCAGCAGCTTGGATATCAGCTCCTACAATGAGCAGTTCTTC. This codes for CASSLDISSYNEQFF. Combining the CDR3 with reference TRBV5-1 and TRBJ2-1 gives the whole variable domain KAGVTQTPRYLIKTRGQQVTLSCSPISGHRSVSWYQQTPGQGLQFLFEYFSETQRNKGNFPGRFSGRQFSNSRSEMNVSTLELGDSALYLCASSLDISSYNEQFFGPGTRLTVL.

This chain uses TRBV4-1 with TRBJ2-2; 7 nucleotides match TRBD2. V was pared by 2 bases and J by 8 bases, with 2 bases of the junction left unmatched. This CDR3 region has 13 residues. The V gene's germline CDR1 is MGHRA and CDR2 YSYEKL. Written as DNA, the CDR3 is TGCGCCAGCAGCCAAAGCGGGATGGGGGAGCTGTTTTTT. It is translated as CASSQSGMGELFF.

The chain carries TRBV28 and TRBJ2-7, with D possibly matching TRBD2 (7 bases). CDR3 length equals 14 residues. The V gene lost 3 bases and the J gene lost 3 bases, with 12 bases spanning the gap. The germline V gene has CDR1 MDHEN and CDR2 SYDVKM. CDR3 nucleotides: TGTGCCAGCAGTTTCGGGGGGCAAAACTACGAGCAGTACTTC. As protein: CASSFGGQNYEQYF. The full variable domain, its missing parts supplied by reference TRBV28 and TRBJ2-7, is DVKVTQSSRYLVKRTGEKVFLECVQDMDHENMFWYRQDPGLGLRLIYFSYDVKMKEKGDIPEGYSVSREKKERFSLILESASTNQTSMYLCASSFGGQNYEQYFGPGTRLTVT.

V gene TRBV9 combines with J gene TRBJ1-4, with TRBD1 matching over 11 bases. V shed 4 bases and J 5 bases; nucleotides not matched to a gene: 4. The CDR3 is 15 residues long. Germline assignment: CDR1 SGDLS and CDR2 YYNGEE. Here the CDR3 reads CASSRGQGVNEKLFF. The CDR3 DNA sequence: TGTGCCAGCAGCAGGGGACAGGGGGTCAATGAAAAACTGTTTTTT.

The chain couples TRBV15 to TRBJ2-3; D not resolved. Germline-derived CDR1 and CDR2 are LNHNV and YYDKDF (reference sequence). This CDR3 has 15 residues. Between the trimmed V and J ends, which lost 1 base and 4 bases, there was a span of 12 bases. CDR3 protein: CATSRAVTVPDTQYF. CDR3 DNA sequence: TGTGCCACCAGCAGAGCTGTAACAGTTCCAGATACGCAGTATTTT.

The rearrangement uses TRBV30 and TRBJ2-5, with a tentative D call TRBD1 (5 bases). CDR3 length: 13 residues. Looked up from germline, CDR1 is GTSNPN and CDR2 is SVGIG (reference sequence). The V end was cut by 3 bases, the J end by 7 bases, with 15 bases between. CDR3 in amino acids: CAWRGATWGTQYF. The CDR3 region has the DNA TGTGCCTGGAGAGGGGCCACCTGGGGGACCCAGTACTTC.

This clone was picked up one time. V and J are TRBV28 and TRBJ1-2; no clear D gene. The V gene lost 5 bases and the J gene lost 5 bases, with 9 bases spanning the gap. This CDR3 has 12 amino acids. The germline V gene encodes CDR1 MDHEN and CDR2 SYDVKM. The CDR3 reads CASSPSRYGYTF. The CDR3, as DNA: TGTGCCAGCAGTCCCTCCAGGTATGGCTACACCTTC.

Concerning this clone: A much larger clone lies one base from this, so it may be a read error. This chain uses TRBV7-3 with TRBJ1-1, with a weak D call TRBD1 (5 bases). With 3 bases removed from V and 1 base from J, the gap between germline ends came to 6 bases. The CDR3 extends over 13 amino acids. Looked up from germline, CDR1 is SGHTA and CDR2 is FQGTGA. CDR3 loop: CASSFTGNTEAFF. The DNA for the CDR3 is TGTGCCAGCAGCTTCACAGGGAACACTGAAGCTTTCTTT.

The V call is TRBV15, the J call TRBJ1-5, with D uncertain. Trimming took 3 bases from V and 0 from J, leaving 6 bases between them. Germline values: CDR1 LNHNV, CDR2 YYDKDF (reference sequence). The CDR3 extends over 14 amino acids. DNA of the CDR3: TGTGCCACCAGCAGTGGCAGTAGCAATCAGCCCCAGCATTTT. Translating gives CATSSGSSNQPQHF. The full variable domain, completed using reference TRBV15 and TRBJ1-5, is DAMVIQNPRYQVTQFGKPVTLSCSQTLNHNVMYWYQQKSSQAPKLLFHYYDKDFNNEADTPDNFQSRRPNTSFCFLDIRSPGLGDTAMYLCATSSGSSNQPQHFGDGTRLSIL.

The chain has TRBV28 and TRBJ1-3, with 8 bases aligning to TRBD1. The CDR3 is 14 residues long. Germline V gene lookup returns CDR1 MDHEN and CDR2 SYDVKM. Trimming at V came to 6 bases and at J to 3 bases, leaving 4 bases not matched to a gene. The CDR3 reads CASRSGQGGNTIYF. Written as DNA, the CDR3 is TGTGCCAGCAGATCAGGACAGGGTGGAAACACCATATATTTT.

This clone is a singleton in its sample. The CDR3 DNA follows: TGTGCCAGCAGCTCGGGGGGCTCCTACAATGAGCAGTTCTTC. This encodes CASSSGGSYNEQFF. The chain has TRBV7-2 and TRBJ2-1, with 7 bases aligning to TRBD2. Trimming cost V 4 bases and J 0 bases; bases outside gene matches: 0. Germline V gene sequence: CDR1 SGHTA, CDR2 FQGNSA. The CDR3 extends over 14 amino acids.

This chain connects TRBV29-1 to TRBJ1-1; D may be TRBD1 (6 bases). Germline V lookup: CDR1 SQVTM, CDR2 ANQGSEA. V was pared by 7 bases and J by 6 bases, with 15 bases between. CDR3 length: 12 amino acids. Here the CDR3 reads CSGDKVASEAFF. CDR3 sequence (DNA): TGCAGCGGGGACAAGGTAGCCTCTGAAGCTTTCTTT. The variable domain in full, completed from reference TRBV29-1 and TRBJ1-1, reads SAVISQKPSRDICQRGTSLTIQCQVDSQVTMMFWYRQQPGQSLTLIATANQGSEATYESGFVIDKFPISRPNLTFSTLTVSNMSPEDSSIYLCSGDKVASEAFFGQGTRLTVV.